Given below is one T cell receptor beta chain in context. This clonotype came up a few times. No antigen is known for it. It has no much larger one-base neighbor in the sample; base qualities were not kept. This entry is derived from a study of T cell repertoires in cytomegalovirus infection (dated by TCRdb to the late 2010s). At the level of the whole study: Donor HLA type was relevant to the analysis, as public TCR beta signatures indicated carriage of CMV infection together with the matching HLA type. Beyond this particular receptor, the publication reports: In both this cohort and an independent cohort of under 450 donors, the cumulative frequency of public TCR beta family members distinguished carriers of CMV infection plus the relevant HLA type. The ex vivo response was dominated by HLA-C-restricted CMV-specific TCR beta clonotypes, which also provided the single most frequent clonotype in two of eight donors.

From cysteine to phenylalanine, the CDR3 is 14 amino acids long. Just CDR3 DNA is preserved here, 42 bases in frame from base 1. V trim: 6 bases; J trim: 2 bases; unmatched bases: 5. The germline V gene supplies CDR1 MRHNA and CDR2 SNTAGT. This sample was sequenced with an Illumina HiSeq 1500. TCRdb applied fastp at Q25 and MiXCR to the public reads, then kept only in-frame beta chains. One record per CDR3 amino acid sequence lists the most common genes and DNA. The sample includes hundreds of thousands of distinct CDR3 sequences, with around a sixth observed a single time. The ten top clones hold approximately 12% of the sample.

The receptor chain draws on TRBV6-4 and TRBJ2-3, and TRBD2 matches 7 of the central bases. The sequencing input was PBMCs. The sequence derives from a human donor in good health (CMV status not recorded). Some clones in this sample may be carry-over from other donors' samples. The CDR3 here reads CASSRDYFTDTQYF. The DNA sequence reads TGTGCCAGCAGCCGGGACTACTTCACAGATACGCAGTATTTT.